Listed here is a single TCR beta chain. Its antigen is currently unknown. Trimming removed 6 bases from V and 5 bases from J, with 16 bases in between. Germline V CDR1 and CDR2: SGHTA, FQGNSA. This CDR3 has 14 amino acids. One entry per CDR3 protein, called by TCRdb with MiXCR from the RT-PCR reads. The data contain hundreds of thousands of distinct CDR3 sequences, 14% of them singletons. These data belong to a study of response to subunit inactivated influenza vaccine. Points from the study as a whole: Each seasonal flu vaccination may recruit only limited new T cells, authors suggested.

The TCR was taken from a man aged 50 or older who received an inactivated influenza vaccine. The J gene is TRBJ2-5, the V gene TRBV7-2; D unresolved. The sequencing used PBMCs from blood, collected 14 days before vaccination. CDR3 loop: CASRPFARKETQYF. The CDR3 nucleotides are TGTGCCAGCAGACCATTTGCACGGAAGGAGACCCAGTACTTC.